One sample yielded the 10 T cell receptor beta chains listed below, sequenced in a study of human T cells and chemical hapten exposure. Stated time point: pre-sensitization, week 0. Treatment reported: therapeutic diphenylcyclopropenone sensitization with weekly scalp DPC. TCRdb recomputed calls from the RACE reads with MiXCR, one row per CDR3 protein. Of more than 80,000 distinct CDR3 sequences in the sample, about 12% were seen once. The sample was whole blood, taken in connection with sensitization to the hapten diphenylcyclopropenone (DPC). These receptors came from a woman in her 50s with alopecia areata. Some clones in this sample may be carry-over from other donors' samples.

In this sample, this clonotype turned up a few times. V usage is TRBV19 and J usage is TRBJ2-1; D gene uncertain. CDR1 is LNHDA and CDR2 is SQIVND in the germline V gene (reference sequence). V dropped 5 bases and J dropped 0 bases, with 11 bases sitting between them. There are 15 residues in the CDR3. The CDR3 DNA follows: TGTGCCAGTAGTCTTTGGACGAGCTCCTACAATGAGCAGTTCTTC. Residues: CASSLWTSSYNEQFF.

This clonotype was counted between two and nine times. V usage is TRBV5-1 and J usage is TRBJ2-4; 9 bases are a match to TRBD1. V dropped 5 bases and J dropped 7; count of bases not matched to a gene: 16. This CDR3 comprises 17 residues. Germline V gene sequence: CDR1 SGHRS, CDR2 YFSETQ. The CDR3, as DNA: TGCGCCAGCAGTTTACCTACCGGGACAGGGTTTGATAACATTCAGTACTTC. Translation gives CASSLPTGTGFDNIQYF.

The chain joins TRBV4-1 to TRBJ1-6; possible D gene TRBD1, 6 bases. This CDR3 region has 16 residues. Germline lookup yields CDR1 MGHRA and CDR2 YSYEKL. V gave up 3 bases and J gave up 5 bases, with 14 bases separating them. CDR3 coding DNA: TGCGCCAGCAGCCAGAAGACAGGCGCTGATAATTCACCCCTCCACTTT. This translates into CASSQKTGADNSPLHF.

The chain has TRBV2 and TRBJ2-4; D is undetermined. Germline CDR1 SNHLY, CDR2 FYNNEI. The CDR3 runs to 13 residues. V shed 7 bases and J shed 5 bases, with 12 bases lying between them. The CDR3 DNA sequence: TGTGCCAGCACAGCAGTTGAGGAAAACATTCAGTACTTC. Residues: CASTAVEENIQYF. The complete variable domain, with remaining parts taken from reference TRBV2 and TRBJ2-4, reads EPEVTQTPSHQVTQMGQEVILRCVPISNHLYFYWYRQILGQKVEFLVSFYNNEISEKSEIFDDQFSVERPDGSNFTLKIRSTKLEDSAMYFCASTAVEENIQYFGAGTRLSVL.

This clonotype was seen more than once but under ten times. This chain's CDR3 is CASSHTLDRGRVEQYF. In DNA form, the CDR3 reads TGTGCCAGCAGTCACACCTTGGACAGGGGGCGCGTCGAGCAGTACTTC. The chain employs TRBV12-3 or TRBV12-4 and TRBJ2-7, with TRBD1 identical over 11 bases. This CDR3 region has 16 residues. With 5 bases clipped from V and 6 bases from J, the junction kept 12 bases outside the gene matches.

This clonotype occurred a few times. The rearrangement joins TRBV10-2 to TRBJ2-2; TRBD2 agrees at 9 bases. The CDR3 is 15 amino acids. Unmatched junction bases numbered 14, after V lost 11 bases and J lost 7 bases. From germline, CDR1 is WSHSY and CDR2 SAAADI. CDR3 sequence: CARTEAGGRSGELFF. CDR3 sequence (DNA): TGCGCCCGCACGGAGGCGGGGGGGCGGAGCGGGGAGCTGTTTTTT.

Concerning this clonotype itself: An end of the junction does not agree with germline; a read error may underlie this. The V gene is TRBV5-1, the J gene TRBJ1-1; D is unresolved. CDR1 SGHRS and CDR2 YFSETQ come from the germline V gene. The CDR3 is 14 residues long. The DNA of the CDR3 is TGCGTCAGCGACTCGGGAGAGGTAAACACTGAAGCTTTCTTT. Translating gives CVSDSGEVNTEAFF.

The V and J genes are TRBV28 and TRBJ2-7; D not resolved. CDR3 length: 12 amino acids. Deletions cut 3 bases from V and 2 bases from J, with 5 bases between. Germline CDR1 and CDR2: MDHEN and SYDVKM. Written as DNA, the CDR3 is TGTGCCAGCAGTTTCCGTACCTACGAGCAGTACTTC. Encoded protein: CASSFRTYEQYF.

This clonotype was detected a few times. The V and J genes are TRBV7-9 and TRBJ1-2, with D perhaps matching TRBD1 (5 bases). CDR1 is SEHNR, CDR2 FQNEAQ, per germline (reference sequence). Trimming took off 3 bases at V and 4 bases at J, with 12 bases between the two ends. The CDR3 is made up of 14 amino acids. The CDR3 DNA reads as TGTGCCAGCAGCTTCGTCAAGGGGAGCTATGGCTACACCTTC. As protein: CASSFVKGSYGYTF.

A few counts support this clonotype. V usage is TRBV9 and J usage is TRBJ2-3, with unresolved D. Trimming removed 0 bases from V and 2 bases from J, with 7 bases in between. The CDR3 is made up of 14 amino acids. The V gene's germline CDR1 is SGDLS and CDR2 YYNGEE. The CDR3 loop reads CASSVGFITDTQYF. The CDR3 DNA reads TGTGCCAGCAGCGTAGGGTTTATCACAGATACGCAGTATTTT.